The rows below give T cell receptor beta chains drawn from one sample of a study of long-term antiretroviral therapy in people with HIV. The data were produced by immunoSEQ multiplex PCR, yet TCRdb's version contains in-frame clones alone and is incomplete. This sample has around 20,000 clones, with 78% found just once. Sequenced here: unsorted PBMCs, sampled 0.3 years after starting antiretroviral therapy. These receptors came from a woman in her fifties or sixties with HIV. The conserved cysteine and the conserved F or W are not part of the CDR3 here. Fields, in order: clone size, V gene, CDR3 protein. Clone size appears in some rows only: once, few, many, or a class for an expanded clone.

clone size: -; V gene: TRBV6-5; CDR3 protein: ASSSRNEQF
clone size: -; V gene: TRBV5-1; CDR3 protein: ASSPGEFRGTEAF
clone size: few; V gene: TRBV9; CDR3 protein: ASSVEWGGSYEQY
clone size: once; V gene: TRBV30; CDR3 protein: AWRPTTGEKLF
clone size: once; V gene: TRBV7-8; CDR3 protein: ASSLATVNTEAF
clone size: -; V gene: TRBV9; CDR3 protein: ASSVNSLAGELF
clone size: few; V gene: TRBV2; CDR3 protein: ASRNPGTSNQPQH
clone size: -; V gene: TRBV11-2; CDR3 protein: ASSETQETQY
clone size: -; V gene: TRBV19; CDR3 protein: ASSTSLLAAGGTDTQY
clone size: -; V gene: TRBV25-1; CDR3 protein: ASSEAPLEAF
clone size: -; V gene: TRBV4-1; CDR3 protein: ASSQGRTNYGYT
clone size: -; V gene: TRBV29-1; CDR3 protein: SVEDRGLGTDTQY
clone size: -; V gene: TRBV13; CDR3 protein: ASSHRDWGASYEQY
clone size: -; V gene: TRBV19; CDR3 protein: ASKEGGNSPLH
clone size: -; V gene: TRBV10-3; CDR3 protein: AISELTDTQY
clone size: -; V gene: TRBV6-6; CDR3 protein: ASSPDRNTGELF
clone size: -; V gene: TRBV28; CDR3 protein: ASSGSGGRPSTDTQY
clone size: -; V gene: TRBV7-9; CDR3 protein: ASSFRDGEKLF
clone size: -; V gene: TRBV5-1; CDR3 protein: ASSLAPDRGDSPLH
clone size: -; V gene: TRBV25-1; CDR3 protein: ASIGWETQY
clone size: -; V gene: TRBV11-2; CDR3 protein: ASSLAGHSETQY
clone size: -; V gene: TRBV6-6; CDR3 protein: ASRAAGGGTHNEQF